This section outlines one T cell receptor beta chain sequence together with its context. The CDR3 has 17 residues. V lost 0 bases and J lost 5; bases outside the gene matches: 8. Looked up from germline, CDR1 is SEHNR and CDR2 is FQNEAQ (reference sequence). Sequencing was performed with immunoSEQ multiplex PCR; in TCRdb, only in-frame clones are kept and a portion is missing. The sample has fewer than 30,000 clones, around nine tenths seen once. The sample is drawn from a study of T cell changes during pregnancy in multiple sclerosis. V and J are TRBV7-9 and TRBJ2-3, with TRBD2 matching over 10 bases. The TCR originated in a female donor with multiple sclerosis, enrolled in a pregnancy study. The source was CD8+ T cells from peripheral blood mononuclear cells, collected in the second trimester of pregnancy. The CDR3 DNA is TGTGCCAGCAGCTTAGCTAGCGGGGGGCTAAGAGGAGATACGCAGTATTTT. Its protein product is CASSLASGGLRGDTQYF.